This TCR beta chain is drawn from a study of neurological immune-mediated disorders. This clonotype was observed at least ten times. With 10-nucleotide random UMIs, 5'RACE was used to make the cDNA. MiXCR, run by TCRdb on the 5' RACE reads, gives a single entry per CDR3 protein. In the table there are under 85,000 distinct CDR3 sequences, about a tenth of which are singletons. Trimming pared 3 bases from V and 4 bases from J, leaving 12 bases between. Germline lookup yields CDR1 SQVTM and CDR2 ANQGSEA. This CDR3 comprises 13 residues. Volunteers attending a blood bank in Maryland, USA, served as healthy controls. Unsorted libraries came from 2 million PBMCs stored at -80 °C.

The origin of this receptor is a man aged 35 to 55 in good health. The chain has TRBV29-1 and TRBJ1-2; D gene unclear. The sequenced sample consisted of PBMCs. The CDR3 DNA follows: TGCAGCGTTGATCGGGCAGGAAGCTATGGCTACACCTTC. This translates into CSVDRAGSYGYTF. Drawing the rest from reference TRBV29-1 and TRBJ1-2, the complete variable domain is SAVISQKPSRDICQRGTSLTIQCQVDSQVTMMFWYRQQPGQSLTLIATANQGSEATYESGFVIDKFPISRPNLTFSTLTVSNMSPEDSSIYLCSVDRAGSYGYTFGSGTRLTVV.